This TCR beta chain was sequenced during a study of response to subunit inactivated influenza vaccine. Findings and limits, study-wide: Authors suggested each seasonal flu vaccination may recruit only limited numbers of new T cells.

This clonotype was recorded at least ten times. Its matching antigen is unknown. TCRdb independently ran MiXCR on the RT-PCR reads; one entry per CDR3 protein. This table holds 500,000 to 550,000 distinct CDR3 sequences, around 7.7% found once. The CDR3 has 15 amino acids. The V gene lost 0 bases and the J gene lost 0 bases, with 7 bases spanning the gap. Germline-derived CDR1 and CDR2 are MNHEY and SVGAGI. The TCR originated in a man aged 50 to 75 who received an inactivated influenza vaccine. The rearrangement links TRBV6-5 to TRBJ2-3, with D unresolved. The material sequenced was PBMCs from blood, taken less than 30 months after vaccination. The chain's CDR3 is CASSYSPLSTDTQYF. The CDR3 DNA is TGTGCCAGCAGTTACTCGCCGCTTAGCACAGATACGCAGTATTTT.